This T cell receptor beta chain was sequenced for a study of blood T cell repertoires in COVID-19. Method: immunoSEQ multiplex PCR; TCRdb's copy keeps in-frame clones and lacks some. The table lists around 300,000 clones, 80% to 90% of them singletons. The sequence was collected from a young man with active or convalescent COVID-19. The specimen was peripheral blood.

CDR3 nucleotides: TGTGCCAGCAGCTCCCGGACAGGGCCTATTGATGGCTACACCTTC. Its protein product is CASSSRTGPIDGYTF. The V gene is TRBV9, the J gene TRBJ1-2; 8 positions match TRBD1. Trimming cost V 4 bases and J 6 bases; bases outside gene matches: 11. CDR3 length: 15 residues. The germline V gene has CDR1 SGDLS and CDR2 YYNGEE.